This passage covers 14 T cell receptor beta chains from one sample sequenced in a study of shared clonotypes between healthy human individuals. Assay: immunoSEQ multiplex PCR; the TCRdb copy retains only in-frame clones and omits some. The table lists around 700,000 clones, about 74% of them singletons. The sample comprised memory CD4+ T cells sorted from blood. Subset described: CD45RA-negative fraction. These receptors came from a young woman in good health.

Notes on this clone: It may be a read error: a sequence one base away is much more abundant. This CDR3 is also generated by other DNA sequences in the sample. The chain links TRBV5-1 to TRBJ2-3; D call uncertain. The CDR3 extends over 13 amino acids. CDR1 and CDR2 (germline): SGHRS, YFSETQ. Deletions cut 0 bases from V and 1 base from J, with 3 bases between. The CDR3 coding sequence is TGCGCCAGCAGCTTGGAAGGCACAGATACGCAGTATTTT. It specifies CASSLEGTDTQYF.

This clone was counted between two and nine times. The chain carries TRBV6-5 and TRBJ1-3; 8 bases align to TRBD1. Germline CDR1 and CDR2: MNHEY and SVGAGI. The CDR3 sequence is 13 residues long. V gave up 5 bases and J gave up 4 bases; unmatched junction bases: 1. The CDR3 sequence is CASSRTGGNTIYF. The CDR3 nucleotides read TGTGCCAGCAGTCGGACAGGGGGAAACACCATATATTTT.

The J gene is TRBJ2-2, the V gene TRBV28, with 8 positions matching TRBD1. Germline lookup yields CDR1 MDHEN and CDR2 SYDVKM. This CDR3 has 13 amino acids. Germline trimming cut 8 bases from V and 3 bases from J; bases unmatched to any gene: 2. CDR3 in DNA: TGTGCCAGCCAGGGGGCGGACACCGGGGAGCTGTTTTTT. It translates to CASQGADTGELFF.

In this sample, this clone turned up once. The V and J genes are TRBV5-5 and TRBJ1-5; no firm D call. Germline CDR1 is SGHKS and CDR2 is YYEKEE (reference sequence). V was cut by 0 bases and J by 6 bases, with 10 bases left in between. This CDR3 spans 14 amino acids. In DNA form, the CDR3 reads TGTGCCAGCAGCTTGGGACTGGTGGGTCAGCCCCAGCATTTT. It is translated as CASSLGLVGQPQHF.

The V gene is TRBV10-3, the J gene TRBJ2-7; D perhaps matches TRBD2 (6 bases). CDR1 is ENHRY, CDR2 SYGVKD, per germline. The V end was cut by 4 bases, the J end by 0 bases, with 13 bases between. This CDR3 is 15 amino acids long. The CDR3 loop reads CAISAGERSSYEQYF. The CDR3 nucleotides are TGTGCCATCAGTGCGGGGGAGAGAAGCTCCTACGAGCAGTACTTC.

The CDR3 region has the DNA TGTGCCAGCAGTCCGGGACAAGAGACCCAGTACTTC. It specifies CASSPGQETQYF. The J gene is TRBJ2-5, the V gene TRBV28; tentative D call: TRBD2 (5 bases). This CDR3 has 12 amino acids. The V end was cut by 5 bases, the J end by 2 bases, with 6 bases between. Looked up from germline, CDR1 is MDHEN and CDR2 is SYDVKM. Filled out from reference TRBV28 and TRBJ2-5, the complete variable domain reads DVKVTQSSRYLVKRTGEKVFLECVQDMDHENMFWYRQDPGLGLRLIYFSYDVKMKEKGDIPEGYSVSREKKERFSLILESASTNQTSMYLCASSPGQETQYFGPGTRLLVL.

J is TRBJ1-3 and V is TRBV6-6; D is unclear. The germline V and J ends were trimmed by 0 bases and 3 bases, with 3 bases remaining between them. CDR1 is MNHNY, CDR2 SVGAGI, per germline (reference sequence). The CDR3 spans 13 residues. The CDR3 protein is CASSYSLGNTIYF. CDR3 DNA: TGTGCCAGCAGTTACTCGCTTGGAAACACCATATATTTT.

With regard to this clone: This likely traces to a read error, being one base from a far larger clone. The V and J genes are TRBV5-4 and TRBJ2-7; 7 nucleotides align to TRBD2. Germline assignment: CDR1 SGHNT and CDR2 YYREEE (reference sequence). The length of the CDR3 is 15 residues. Trimming at V came to 0 bases and at J to 0 bases, leaving 3 bases not matched to a gene. In DNA, the CDR3 is TGTGCCAGCAGCTTGGGGCTAGCGGCCTCCTACGAGCAGTACTTC. Its translation: CASSLGLAASYEQYF.

The V gene is TRBV30, the J gene TRBJ1-4; the D gene is possibly TRBD1 (5 bases). From germline, CDR1 is GTSNPN and CDR2 SVGIG (reference sequence). Trimming took 3 bases from V and 1 from J, leaving 15 bases between them. The CDR3 is 16 residues long. The CDR3, as DNA: TGTGCCTGGAGCCAGGGCCAGAGGGGAACTAATGAAAAACTGTTTTTT. Encoded protein: CAWSQGQRGTNEKLFF.

V is TRBV2 and J is TRBJ1-5; a possible D gene is TRBD1 (5 bases). The CDR3 spans 16 residues. With 5 bases removed from V and 3 bases from J, the gap between germline ends came to 17 bases. The germline V gene has CDR1 SNHLY and CDR2 FYNNEI. CDR3 in amino acids: CASSSEPGRHNQPQHF. The DNA for the CDR3 is TGTGCCAGCAGTAGCGAACCGGGACGACACAATCAGCCCCAGCATTTT.

The gene calls are TRBV7-9 and TRBJ2-7; D call uncertain. CDR3 length: 13 residues. V lost 5 bases and J 5 bases, leaving 13 bases between the germline ends. Germline CDR1 and CDR2: SEHNR and FQNEAQ (reference sequence). In nucleotides, the CDR3 is TGTGCCAGCAGCCTACGGCCGGGTGACGAGCAGTACTTC. Its translation: CASSLRPGDEQYF.

V usage is TRBV2 and J usage is TRBJ2-7, with D possibly called TRBD1 or TRBD2 (5 bases each). V lost 7 bases and J 4 bases, leaving 20 bases between the germline ends. The CDR3 spans 15 residues. The germline gives CDR1 SNHLY, CDR2 FYNNEI. CDR3 sequence: CASKGQGTVRYEQYF. The CDR3, as DNA: TGTGCCAGCAAGGGTCAAGGGACGGTCCGATACGAGCAGTACTTC.

A remark on this clone: This may arise from a read error, as a much more abundant clone is one base away. The sample contains more than one DNA sequence encoding this CDR3. The rearrangement uses TRBV7-3 and TRBJ1-1, with TRBD1 identical over 7 bases. V gave up 4 bases and J gave up 5 bases; unmatched junction bases: 4. Germline loops: CDR1 SGHTA, CDR2 FQGTGA. This CDR3 spans 13 amino acids. This CDR3 reads CASSSQGGTEAFF. DNA of the CDR3: TGTGCCAGCAGCTCCCAGGGGGGTACTGAAGCTTTCTTT.

The chain is built from TRBV4-2 and TRBJ1-3, with D unclear. Trimming pared 0 bases from V and 8 bases from J, leaving 8 bases between. The CDR3 contains 13 residues. The V gene's germline CDR1 is LGHNA and CDR2 YNFKEQ. The CDR3 sequence: CASSQEGKHTIYF. CDR3 bases: TGTGCCAGCAGCCAAGAGGGAAAACACACCATATATTTT.